This TCR beta chain emerged from a study of blood T cell repertoires in COVID-19. The overall study: Italy, Spain and the United States were the sources of the convalescent and acute COVID-19 samples. T cells, B-cell-depleted T cells, or PBMCs supplied cDNA or gDNA.

Per the study methods: How many nucleated cells were present was estimated from reference gene primer amplification. Libraries were prepared by immunoSEQ multiplex PCR; TCRdb keeps only in-frame clonotypes and omits some of them. V, J and clone size derive from that table, while D and trimming were established from the DNA sequence. The data show 99,000 or so clones, roughly 90% seen once. The CDR3 totals 16 residues. Germline V lookup: CDR1 SGHRS, CDR2 YFSETQ. J gave up 3 bases and V 4 bases, and 7 bases lay outside the gene matches. The sequencing input was peripheral blood. The sequence derives from a human donor in a cohort sampled during active COVID-19. This chain joins TRBV5-1 and TRBJ2-3; 11 positions agree with TRBD2. CDR3: CASSRTSGGTTDTQYF. CDR3 DNA sequence: TGCGCCAGCAGCCGTACTAGCGGGGGAACGACAGATACGCAGTATTTT.